A selection of T cell receptor beta chains follows, all from one sample in a study of T cell changes during pregnancy in multiple sclerosis. Produced via immunoSEQ multiplex PCR; TCRdb's table is partial and in-frame only. The table has about 80,000 clones, nearly 95% seen once. The sample here was peripheral blood, taken in the second trimester of pregnancy. The source of these receptors is a female donor in good health, enrolled as a control in a pregnancy study. Both conserved end residues are part of each CDR3. Each record gives: CDR3 protein, CDR3 DNA, D gene, clone size, V gene, J gene. The D gene is left open where the match is weak. The listing skips clone size in some rows; elsewhere it reads once, few, many or a size class.

CDR3aa: CASSPGQGAEGELFF
CDR3nt: TGCGCCAGCTCCCCGGGACAGGGGGCGGAAGGGGAGCTGTTTTTT
d_gene: TRBD1
abundance: .
v_gene: TRBV5-1
j_gene: TRBJ2-2

CDR3aa: CASSPGQGDQPQHF
CDR3nt: TGTGCCAGCAGCCCGGGACAGGGCGATCAGCCCCAGCATTTT
d_gene: TRBD1
abundance: .
v_gene: TRBV7-8
j_gene: TRBJ1-5

CDR3aa: CASSSRKTGGYTEAFF
CDR3nt: TGTGCCAGCAGCTCTAGAAAAACAGGGGGCTACACTGAAGCTTTCTTT
d_gene: TRBD1
abundance: few
v_gene: TRBV5-4
j_gene: TRBJ1-1

CDR3aa: CASSTAHRAVRNEQYF
CDR3nt: TGTGCCAGCTCAACTGCGCACAGGGCGGTGCGGAACGAGCAGTACTTC
d_gene: .
abundance: .
v_gene: TRBV18
j_gene: TRBJ2-7

CDR3aa: CASSGQGAQPQHF
CDR3nt: TGTGCCAGCAGTGGACAGGGGGCTCAGCCCCAGCATTTT
d_gene: TRBD1
abundance: .
v_gene: TRBV2
j_gene: TRBJ1-5

CDR3aa: CASSFSGGGGYEQYF
CDR3nt: TGTGCCAGCAGTTTCTCTGGGGGAGGAGGGTACGAGCAGTACTTC
d_gene: .
abundance: .
v_gene: TRBV27
j_gene: TRBJ2-7

CDR3aa: CASSLDSSGVRGGELFF
CDR3nt: TGCGCCAGCAGCTTGGACTCTAGCGGGGTCCGGGGCGGGGAGCTGTTTTTT
d_gene: TRBD2
abundance: .
v_gene: TRBV5-1
j_gene: TRBJ2-2

CDR3aa: CASNRGMNTEAFF
CDR3nt: TGTGCCAGCAACAGAGGGATGAACACTGAAGCTTTCTTT
d_gene: .
abundance: .
v_gene: TRBV28
j_gene: TRBJ1-1

CDR3aa: CASSGGSGTSSGELFF
CDR3nt: TGTGCCAGTAGTGGGGGAAGCGGGACAAGCAGCGGGGAGCTGTTTTTT
d_gene: .
abundance: .
v_gene: TRBV19
j_gene: TRBJ2-2

CDR3aa: CASSGLAEGHHNEQFF
CDR3nt: TGTGCCAGCAGTGGGCTAGCGGAGGGCCACCACAATGAGCAGTTCTTC
d_gene: TRBD2
abundance: once
v_gene: TRBV25-1
j_gene: TRBJ2-1

CDR3aa: CASSPRAGVTEAFF
CDR3nt: TGTGCCAGCTCACCACGTGCAGGGGTGACTGAAGCTTTCTTT
d_gene: .
abundance: .
v_gene: TRBV18
j_gene: TRBJ1-1

CDR3aa: CASTDPGASHNEQFF
CDR3nt: TGTGCCAGCACGGACCCAGGGGCGTCCCACAATGAGCAGTTCTTC
d_gene: .
abundance: once
v_gene: TRBV7-9
j_gene: TRBJ2-1

CDR3aa: CASSPGTSGRAPDTQYF
CDR3nt: TGCGCCAGCAGCCCTGGGACTAGCGGGAGGGCCCCAGATACGCAGTATTTT
d_gene: TRBD2
abundance: once
v_gene: TRBV5-1
j_gene: TRBJ2-3

CDR3aa: CASSLDGGSTGELFF
CDR3nt: TGTGCTAGCAGCTTAGATGGAGGGTCGACCGGGGAGCTGTTTTTT
d_gene: .
abundance: .
v_gene: TRBV7-7
j_gene: TRBJ2-2

CDR3aa: CASSVGTGETDTQYF
CDR3nt: TGTGCCAGCAGCGTAGGGACAGGGGAAACAGATACGCAGTATTTT
d_gene: TRBD1
abundance: .
v_gene: TRBV9
j_gene: TRBJ2-3

CDR3aa: CASSNPGTGFGEQFF
CDR3nt: TGTGCCAGTAGTAACCCCGGGACAGGGTTCGGGGAGCAGTTCTTC
d_gene: TRBD1
abundance: .
v_gene: TRBV19
j_gene: TRBJ2-1

CDR3aa: CASSEVGLAGESNTQYF
CDR3nt: TGTGCCAGCAGTGAAGTGGGACTAGCGGGAGAGAGCAATACGCAGTATTTT
d_gene: TRBD2
abundance: .
v_gene: TRBV25-1
j_gene: TRBJ2-3

CDR3aa: CATSPTLLAGYEQYF
CDR3nt: TGTGCCACTTCCCCCACACTTCTAGCGGGTTACGAGCAGTACTTC
d_gene: TRBD2
abundance: once
v_gene: TRBV27
j_gene: TRBJ2-7

CDR3aa: CATSRAITGGYTDTQYF
CDR3nt: TGTGCCACCAGCAGAGCTATAACAGGGGGCTACACAGATACGCAGTATTTT
d_gene: TRBD1
abundance: .
v_gene: TRBV15
j_gene: TRBJ2-3

CDR3aa: CASRETGLFGELFF
CDR3nt: TGTGCCAGCAGGGAGACGGGACTTTTCGGGGAGCTGTTTTTT
d_gene: .
abundance: .
v_gene: TRBV27
j_gene: TRBJ2-2

CDR3aa: CASRDSLFYEQYF
CDR3nt: TGTGCCAGCAGGGACAGTCTCTTTTACGAGCAGTACTTC
d_gene: .
abundance: .
v_gene: TRBV6-1
j_gene: TRBJ2-7

CDR3aa: CATSRDGQAGETQYF
CDR3nt: TGTGCCACCAGCAGAGACGGACAGGCTGGGGAGACCCAGTACTTC
d_gene: TRBD1
abundance: .
v_gene: TRBV15
j_gene: TRBJ2-5

CDR3aa: CASSLGQGKGYTF
CDR3nt: TGTGCCAGCAGCTTGGGGCAGGGGAAAGGCTACACCTTC
d_gene: .
abundance: .
v_gene: TRBV5-6
j_gene: TRBJ1-2

CDR3aa: CASSLEGGLSTDTQYF
CDR3nt: TGCGCCAGCAGCTTGGAAGGGGGATTGAGCACAGATACGCAGTATTTT
d_gene: .
abundance: .
v_gene: TRBV5-1
j_gene: TRBJ2-3

CDR3aa: CASTRLAGYEQYF
CDR3nt: TGTGCCAGCACCAGACTAGCGGGCTACGAGCAGTACTTC
d_gene: TRBD2
abundance: .
v_gene: TRBV28
j_gene: TRBJ2-7

CDR3aa: CASSLEGPQETQYF
CDR3nt: TGCGCCAGCAGCTTGGAGGGGCCTCAAGAGACCCAGTACTTC
d_gene: .
abundance: .
v_gene: TRBV5-1
j_gene: TRBJ2-5

CDR3aa: CASSEVGGGHTEAFF
CDR3nt: TGTGCCAGCAGTGAAGTAGGGGGGGGCCACACTGAAGCTTTCTTT
d_gene: .
abundance: few
v_gene: TRBV6-1
j_gene: TRBJ1-1

CDR3aa: CASSRTQGSETQYF
CDR3nt: TGTGCCAGCAGCCGTACACAGGGAAGTGAGACCCAGTACTTC
d_gene: .
abundance: .
v_gene: TRBV5-5
j_gene: TRBJ2-5

CDR3aa: CASSDWDRGGISPQHF
CDR3nt: TGTGCCAGCAGCGACTGGGACAGGGGAGGAATCAGCCCCCAGCATTTT
d_gene: TRBD1
abundance: .
v_gene: TRBV7-8
j_gene: TRBJ1-5

CDR3aa: CASSLWAGEKLFF
CDR3nt: TGTGCCAGCAGTTTATGGGCCGGGGAAAAACTGTTTTTT
d_gene: .
abundance: .
v_gene: TRBV28
j_gene: TRBJ1-4

CDR3aa: CASSLADRGGADTQYF
CDR3nt: TGTGCCAGCAGTTTAGCGGACAGGGGAGGTGCAGATACGCAGTATTTT
d_gene: TRBD1
abundance: .
v_gene: TRBV28
j_gene: TRBJ2-3

CDR3aa: CASSLRQLAGGTSTDTQYF
CDR3nt: TGTGCCAGCAGTTTAAGGCAACTAGCGGGAGGCACCAGCACAGATACGCAGTATTTT
d_gene: TRBD2
abundance: .
v_gene: TRBV27
j_gene: TRBJ2-3

CDR3aa: CASSARVSSDTEAFF
CDR3nt: TGTGCCAGTAGTGCCCGCGTATCTTCGGACACTGAAGCTTTCTTT
d_gene: .
abundance: .
v_gene: TRBV19
j_gene: TRBJ1-1

CDR3aa: CSVLSGEETQYF
CDR3nt: TGCAGCGTTCTTAGCGGAGAAGAGACCCAGTACTTC
d_gene: .
abundance: .
v_gene: TRBV29-1
j_gene: TRBJ2-5

CDR3aa: CASSPPGARSPYEQYF
CDR3nt: TGTGCCAGCTCACCTCCAGGGGCCAGATCCCCCTACGAGCAGTACTTC
d_gene: .
abundance: .
v_gene: TRBV18
j_gene: TRBJ2-7

CDR3aa: CASSMVRGQFHEQYF
CDR3nt: TGTGCCAGTAGTATGGTAAGGGGACAGTTCCACGAGCAGTACTTC
d_gene: TRBD1
abundance: .
v_gene: TRBV19
j_gene: TRBJ2-7

CDR3aa: CASSLHGTGMSEQYF
CDR3nt: TGTGCCAGCTCACTCCATGGGACAGGGATGAGTGAGCAGTACTTC
d_gene: TRBD1
abundance: .
v_gene: TRBV18
j_gene: TRBJ2-7

CDR3aa: CASSVGHYGYTF
CDR3nt: TGTGCCAGCAGCGTGGGGCACTATGGCTACACCTTC
d_gene: .
abundance: .
v_gene: TRBV7-9
j_gene: TRBJ1-2

CDR3aa: CASSGSKYEQYF
CDR3nt: TGTGCCTCCAGCGGGAGCAAATACGAGCAGTACTTC
d_gene: TRBD2
abundance: once
v_gene: TRBV28
j_gene: TRBJ2-7

CDR3aa: CASGSTGNTIYF
CDR3nt: TGTGCCAGCGGTAGTACTGGAAACACCATATATTTT
d_gene: .
abundance: .
v_gene: TRBV2
j_gene: TRBJ1-3

CDR3aa: CASSLTGQFEQYF
CDR3nt: TGCGCCAGCAGCTTGACAGGGCAATTCGAGCAGTACTTC
d_gene: .
abundance: once
v_gene: TRBV5-1
j_gene: TRBJ2-7

CDR3aa: CASSFLPRGPYEQYF
CDR3nt: TGTGCCAGCAGTTTTCTCCCCAGGGGACCCTACGAGCAGTACTTC
d_gene: .
abundance: .
v_gene: TRBV6-1
j_gene: TRBJ2-7

CDR3aa: CASSWGQGDTQYF
CDR3nt: TGTGCCAGCAGCTGGGGCCAGGGAGATACGCAGTATTTT
d_gene: .
abundance: once
v_gene: TRBV5-4
j_gene: TRBJ2-3

CDR3aa: CASVPVSRGEQYF
CDR3nt: TGTGCCAGCGTACCCGTATCTCGCGGCGAGCAGTACTTC
d_gene: .
abundance: .
v_gene: TRBV6-1
j_gene: TRBJ2-7

CDR3aa: CASSRGTSGSYEQYF
CDR3nt: TGCGCCAGCAGCCGCGGGACTAGCGGGAGCTACGAGCAGTACTTC
d_gene: TRBD2
abundance: .
v_gene: TRBV4-1
j_gene: TRBJ2-7

CDR3aa: CANSVYETQYF
CDR3nt: TGTGCCAACAGTGTATATGAGACCCAGTACTTC
d_gene: .
abundance: .
v_gene: TRBV2
j_gene: TRBJ2-5

CDR3aa: CASSLVSGTYEQYF
CDR3nt: TGCGCCAGCAGCTTGGTTAGCGGAACCTACGAGCAGTACTTC
d_gene: .
abundance: .
v_gene: TRBV5-1
j_gene: TRBJ2-7

CDR3aa: CASTGTGADNEQFF
CDR3nt: TGTGCCAGCACCGGGACAGGGGCGGACAATGAGCAGTTCTTC
d_gene: TRBD1
abundance: .
v_gene: TRBV13
j_gene: TRBJ2-1

CDR3aa: CASSQMGEQGEAFF
CDR3nt: TGCGCCAGCAGCCAGATGGGCGAACAAGGTGAAGCTTTCTTT
d_gene: .
abundance: .
v_gene: TRBV5-1
j_gene: TRBJ1-1

CDR3aa: CASSEWEGGAGGYTF
CDR3nt: TGTGCCAGCAGTGAATGGGAAGGGGGGGCCGGTGGCTACACCTTC
d_gene: .
abundance: .
v_gene: TRBV25-1
j_gene: TRBJ1-2

CDR3aa: CASNWDREVTGELFF
CDR3nt: TGTGCCAGCAATTGGGACAGGGAAGTCACCGGGGAGCTGTTTTTT
d_gene: TRBD1
abundance: .
v_gene: TRBV6-1
j_gene: TRBJ2-2

CDR3aa: CASSQLAGFGDTQYF
CDR3nt: TGTGCCAGCAGTCAACTAGCGGGATTCGGAGATACGCAGTATTTT
d_gene: TRBD2
abundance: .
v_gene: TRBV9
j_gene: TRBJ2-3

CDR3aa: CASSFRDIQYF
CDR3nt: TGTGCCAGCAGCTTTCGGGACATTCAGTACTTC
d_gene: .
abundance: once
v_gene: TRBV5-6
j_gene: TRBJ2-4

CDR3aa: CASSLGQGARDEQYF
CDR3nt: TGTGCCAGCAGTTTAGGGCAGGGGGCGCGGGACGAGCAGTACTTC
d_gene: TRBD1
abundance: .
v_gene: TRBV28
j_gene: TRBJ2-7